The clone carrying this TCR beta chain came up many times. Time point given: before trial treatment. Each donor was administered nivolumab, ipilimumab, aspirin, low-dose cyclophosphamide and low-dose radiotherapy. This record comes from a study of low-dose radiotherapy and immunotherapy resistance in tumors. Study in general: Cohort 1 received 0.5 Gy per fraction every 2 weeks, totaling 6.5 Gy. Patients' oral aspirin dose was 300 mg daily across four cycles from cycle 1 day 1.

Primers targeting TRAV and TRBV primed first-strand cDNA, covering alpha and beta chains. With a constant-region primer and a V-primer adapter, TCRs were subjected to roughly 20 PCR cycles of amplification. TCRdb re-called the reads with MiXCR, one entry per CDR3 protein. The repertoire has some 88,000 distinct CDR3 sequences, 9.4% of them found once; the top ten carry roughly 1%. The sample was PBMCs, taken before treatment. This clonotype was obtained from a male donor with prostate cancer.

The CDR3 reads CASSIYLGANTEAFF. CDR3 nucleotides: TGTGCCAGTAGTATTTACCTTGGGGCGAACACTGAAGCTTTCTTT. The V and J genes are TRBV19 and TRBJ1-1; a possible D gene is TRBD1 (5 bases). CDR1 is LNHDA and CDR2 is SQIVND in the germline V gene (reference sequence). CDR3 length: 15 amino acids. Trimming took 3 bases from V and 1 from J, leaving 12 bases between them.